The TCR beta chain under discussion was sequenced for a study of graft-versus-host responses after intestinal transplantation. This CDR3 is 14 amino acids long. Germline V gives CDR1 GTSNPN, CDR2 SVGIG (reference sequence). V lost 5 bases and J lost 4, with 14 bases in between. As for this clone: The antigen is undetermined.

The table came from immunoSEQ multiplex PCR; TCRdb's copy has only in-frame clones and leaves some out. This sample has fewer than 150,000 clones; just over 90% occur once, and the top ten carry around 0.16%. This TCR came from a human donor who received an intestinal transplant. The sample in question was unstimulated CD4+ T cells sorted from spleen or lymph node cells, obtained before intestinal transplant. This sequence joins TRBV30 and TRBJ1-4; maybe TRBD1 (5 bases). CDR3 nucleotides: TGTGCCTGGCTATTCGCGGGGGTTAATGAAAAACTGTTTTTT. Its protein is CAWLFAGVNEKLFF.